The entry below gives a single TCR beta chain sequence along with its context. This record comes from a study of shared clonotypes between healthy human individuals. The V end was cut by 4 bases, the J end by 12 bases, with 19 bases between. This CDR3 is built from 13 residues. Germline CDR1 is SGHTA and CDR2 is FQGNSA. Data came from immunoSEQ multiplex PCR; TCRdb stores just in-frame clones and leaves some out. The sample comprises more than 2,000,000 clones, roughly nine tenths of which are singletons, and over 0.12% rests with the top ten. The V gene is TRBV7-2, the J gene TRBJ2-7; D call uncertain. This receptor was identified in a man younger than 30 in good health. The sample taken for sequencing was naive CD4+ T cells sorted from blood. The subset denotes: CD45RA+ positively selected. CDR3 sequence (DNA): TGTGCCAGCAGCTCCCGTTTATTTCCTACGGCGTACTTC. Its translation: CASSSRLFPTAYF.